This TCR beta chain was captured in a study of blood T cell repertoires in COVID-19. Turning to the study itself: Acute-phase and convalescent COVID-19 samples originated in the United States, Italy and Spain. From T cells, B-cell-depleted T cells, or PBMCs came the material, which was cDNA or gDNA.

As handled by the study authors: Estimated nucleated cell counts came from reference gene primer amplification. The assay was immunoSEQ multiplex PCR, and TCRdb's table has in-frame clones only and misses some. The D gene and trimming were derived from the DNA, and the V and J assignments and clone size from that table. The sample has around 94,000 clones; 75% to 90% are singletons. The sequence derives from a woman aged 50 to 65 with COVID-19, enrolled during active disease. The sequencing sample was made of peripheral blood.

The CDR3 sequence: CSASQGGGGDTQYF. DNA for the CDR3: TGCAGTGCTAGTCAAGGGGGGGGCGGGGATACGCAGTATTTT. The rearrangement joins TRBV20-1 to TRBJ2-3; possible D gene TRBD2, 7 bases. With 3 bases removed from V and 6 bases from J, the gap between germline ends came to 16 bases. Germline V gene sequence: CDR1 DFQATT, CDR2 SNEGSKA (reference sequence). The CDR3 contains 14 residues.